Shown below are 6 T cell receptor beta chains from a single sample sequenced in a study of blood T cell repertoires in COVID-19. Repertoires were generated with immunoSEQ multiplex PCR, while TCRdb's copy carries only in-frame clones and drops some. Of 70,000 to 85,000 clones in the sample, 80% to 95% were seen once. Sequenced material: peripheral blood. Receptor source: a woman aged 55-75 years with active COVID-19.

This chain connects TRBV30 to TRBJ1-2; D remains ambiguous. This CDR3 spans 15 amino acids. Germline CDR1 is GTSNPN and CDR2 is SVGIG (reference sequence). V was clipped by 3 bases and J by 5 bases, with 19 bases between them. The CDR3 reads CAWRNPGANRYGYTF. CDR3 coding DNA: TGTGCCTGGAGGAACCCTGGAGCGAACCGTTATGGCTACACCTTC.

The chain uses TRBV2 and TRBJ2-3; a weak D match, TRBD1 (6 bases). Germline CDR1 reads SNHLY; CDR2 reads FYNNEI. Trimming removed 6 bases at V and 1 base at J, with 14 bases between. The CDR3 has 15 amino acids. CDR3 region: CASRTQGSGTDTQYF. CDR3 sequence (DNA): TGTGCCAGCAGGACCCAGGGGAGTGGCACAGATACGCAGTATTTT.

This clone was recorded at least ten times. The J gene is TRBJ2-7, the V gene TRBV5-1; D gene unclear. Germline lookup yields CDR1 SGHRS and CDR2 YFSETQ. Trimming took off 6 bases at V and 4 bases at J, with 17 bases between the two ends. The CDR3 loop spans 14 amino acids. The CDR3, as DNA: TGCGCCAGCACCGAAGGCGGTGCTATTTACGAGCAGTACTTC. Amino acids: CASTEGGAIYEQYF.

The V gene is TRBV4-1, the J gene TRBJ1-6; no firm D call. Looked up from germline, CDR1 is MGHRA and CDR2 is YSYEKL. The CDR3 spans 14 residues. Between the trimmed V and J ends, which lost 4 bases and 7 bases, there was a span of 11 bases. CDR3 sequence: CASSPQRGNSPLHF. CDR3 DNA: TGCGCCAGCAGCCCCCAGAGAGGAAATTCACCCCTCCACTTT.

The chain has TRBV6-1 and TRBJ2-1, with D perhaps TRBD2 (5 bases). Trimming cost V 0 bases and J 12 bases, with 18 bases left between them. The CDR3 consists of 15 residues. Per the germline V gene, CDR1 is MNHNS and CDR2 is SASEGT. The CDR3, as DNA: TGTGCCAGCAGTGAAGCGCGGGCGATACCCCGGCGGCAGTTCTTC. This encodes CASSEARAIPRRQFF.

This clone has a single count. This chain joins TRBV9 and TRBJ2-3; maybe TRBD2 (5 bases). The germline V and J ends were trimmed by 0 bases and 3 bases, with 11 bases remaining between them. This CDR3 contains 15 residues. Per germline, CDR1 SGDLS and CDR2 YYNGEE. The CDR3 sequence: CASSVGAGVTDTQYF. DNA of the CDR3: TGTGCCAGCAGCGTAGGGGCGGGTGTTACAGATACGCAGTATTTT.